This TCR beta chain was captured by sequencing in a study of shared clonotypes between healthy human individuals. Study overall: CD4 naive cells filled three plates per donor, CD4 memory three, CD8 naive two and CD8 memory one. Overall study findings and caveats: Richness estimates generally favored naive over memory subsets.

This clone was detected only once. Antigen specificity is unknown. The assay was run at deep level. Investigators spread the genomic DNA of each subset evenly over several immunoSEQ plates. Sequencing was performed with immunoSEQ multiplex PCR; in TCRdb, only in-frame clones are kept and a portion is missing. The sample has about 1 million clones, about 75% seen once; the top ten hold about 1.4%. The germline V and J ends were trimmed by 6 bases and 3 bases, with 15 bases remaining between them. The CDR3 consists of 14 residues. Per the germline V gene, CDR1 is MDHEN and CDR2 is SYDVKM. V gene TRBV28 combines with J gene TRBJ2-7, with D hard to call. The sequence was collected from a man aged 18 to 29 in good health. Sequencing was carried out using memory CD4+ T cells sorted from blood. Subset described: CD45RA-negative fraction. The CDR3 loop reads CASSPGGRYYEQYF. The CDR3, as DNA: TGTGCCAGCAGCCCGGGCGGCAGGTACTACGAGCAGTACTTC.